A selection of T cell receptor beta chains follows, all from one sample in a study of cytomegalovirus exposure and HLA in healthy donors. This table comes from immunoSEQ multiplex PCR, and its TCRdb copy is limited to in-frame clones, with some not included. The sample holds over 200,000 clones, 90% seen once. The source material was PBMCs. The receptors originated from a woman under 40 in good health and CMV-seronegative. CDR3s include the opening cysteine and the closing phenylalanine or tryptophan. The D gene is left open where the match is weak. Some rows have no size entry. The others give once, few or many, or a class for an expanded clone.

clone_size: NA; j_call: TRBJ2-7; v_call: TRBV19; d_call: NA; cdr3_aa: CASRNSYEQYF; cdr3_nt: TGTGCCAGCCGAAATAGCTACGAGCAGTACTTC
clone_size: NA; j_call: TRBJ1-2; v_call: TRBV7-9; d_call: NA; cdr3_aa: CASSLAVSGPLNYGYTF; cdr3_nt: TGTGCCAGCAGCTTAGCGGTTTCGGGCCCCCTTAACTATGGCTACACCTTC
clone_size: once; j_call: TRBJ2-3; v_call: TRBV11-2; d_call: TRBD2; cdr3_aa: CASSPRGSGRAGPTDTQYF; cdr3_nt: TGTGCCAGCAGCCCCCGGGGTAGCGGGAGGGCCGGCCCCACAGATACGCAGTATTTT
clone_size: once; j_call: TRBJ2-7; v_call: TRBV10-2; d_call: NA; cdr3_aa: CASRGYNYEQYF; cdr3_nt: TGCGCCAGCCGCGGCTATAACTACGAGCAGTACTTC
clone_size: NA; j_call: TRBJ2-2; v_call: TRBV11-2; d_call: NA; cdr3_aa: CASSLSWATGELFF; cdr3_nt: TGTGCCAGCAGCCTCTCCTGGGCCACCGGGGAGCTGTTTTTT
clone_size: once; j_call: TRBJ2-2; v_call: TRBV27; d_call: NA; cdr3_aa: CASSLSLANTGELFF; cdr3_nt: TGTGCCAGCAGTTTGAGTCTAGCCAACACCGGGGAGCTGTTTTTT
clone_size: NA; j_call: TRBJ2-3; v_call: TRBV6-1; d_call: NA; cdr3_aa: CASSDYSPDTQYF; cdr3_nt: TGTGCCAGCAGTGACTACAGCCCAGATACGCAGTATTTT
clone_size: NA; j_call: TRBJ2-1; v_call: TRBV27; d_call: NA; cdr3_aa: CASSFTESYNEQFF; cdr3_nt: TGTGCCAGCAGTTTTACAGAGTCCTACAATGAGCAGTTCTTC
clone_size: NA; j_call: TRBJ2-2; v_call: TRBV7-3; d_call: NA; cdr3_aa: CASSLDRASLNTGELFF; cdr3_nt: TGTGCCAGCAGCCTCGATAGGGCCAGTTTGAACACCGGGGAGCTGTTTTTT
clone_size: NA; j_call: TRBJ1-5; v_call: TRBV19; d_call: NA; cdr3_aa: CASTGGDGRNQPQHF; cdr3_nt: TGTGCCAGTACCGGGGGCGATGGGCGCAATCAGCCCCAGCATTTT
clone_size: NA; j_call: TRBJ2-7; v_call: TRBV30; d_call: NA; cdr3_aa: CAWSVGVGAYEQYF; cdr3_nt: TGTGCCTGGAGTGTGGGGGTCGGAGCCTACGAGCAGTACTTC
clone_size: few; j_call: TRBJ2-2; v_call: TRBV27; d_call: NA; cdr3_aa: CASTDELGIVTGELFF; cdr3_nt: TGTGCCAGCACAGACGAGCTGGGTATAGTCACCGGGGAGCTGTTTTTT
clone_size: NA; j_call: TRBJ2-1; v_call: TRBV18; d_call: TRBD2; cdr3_aa: CASSPGLAGHNEQFF; cdr3_nt: TGTGCCAGCTCACCAGGACTAGCGGGCCACAATGAGCAGTTCTTC
clone_size: NA; j_call: TRBJ2-7; v_call: TRBV6-1; d_call: NA; cdr3_aa: CASSERVGSSYEQYF; cdr3_nt: TGTGCCAGCAGTGAAAGGGTAGGGAGCTCCTACGAGCAGTACTTC
clone_size: NA; j_call: TRBJ2-3; v_call: TRBV7-9; d_call: NA; cdr3_aa: CASSLVVGRTDTQYF; cdr3_nt: TGTGCCAGCAGCTTAGTGGTAGGGCGCACAGATACGCAGTATTTT
clone_size: NA; j_call: TRBJ2-3; v_call: TRBV6-5; d_call: TRBD1; cdr3_aa: CASSYLGTGSTDTQYF; cdr3_nt: TGTGCCAGCAGTTACTTGGGGACAGGGTCCACAGATACGCAGTATTTT
clone_size: NA; j_call: TRBJ2-3; v_call: TRBV6-4; d_call: TRBD2; cdr3_aa: CASSPTSGSTDTQYF; cdr3_nt: TGTGCCAGCAGTCCCACTAGCGGGAGCACAGATACGCAGTATTTT
clone_size: NA; j_call: TRBJ2-2; v_call: TRBV2; d_call: NA; cdr3_aa: CASSEGPYTGELFF; cdr3_nt: TGTGCCAGCAGTGAAGGACCATACACCGGGGAGCTGTTTTTT
clone_size: NA; j_call: TRBJ2-7; v_call: TRBV5-4; d_call: TRBD1; cdr3_aa: CASSLGGTGYEQYF; cdr3_nt: TGTGCCAGCAGCTTGGGTGGGACAGGGTACGAGCAGTACTTC
clone_size: NA; j_call: TRBJ2-7; v_call: TRBV4-1; d_call: NA; cdr3_aa: CASSQVGPLPTYEQYF; cdr3_nt: TGCGCCAGCAGCCAAGTCGGGCCCCTACCCACCTACGAGCAGTACTTC
clone_size: many; j_call: TRBJ1-2; v_call: TRBV2; d_call: NA; cdr3_aa: CASSELGIRGRGFNYGYTF; cdr3_nt: TGTGCCAGCAGTGAATTGGGAATCAGGGGCCGGGGTTTTAACTATGGCTACACCTTC
clone_size: NA; j_call: TRBJ2-7; v_call: TRBV11-2; d_call: NA; cdr3_aa: CASSLAGQVGRQYF; cdr3_nt: TGTGCCAGCAGCTTAGCCGGGCAGGTTGGCCGGCAGTACTTC
clone_size: few; j_call: TRBJ1-2; v_call: TRBV2; d_call: NA; cdr3_aa: CASSGIRYGYTF; cdr3_nt: TGTGCCAGCAGTGGAATACGATATGGCTACACCTTC
clone_size: NA; j_call: TRBJ2-7; v_call: TRBV25-1; d_call: TRBD1; cdr3_aa: CASTGTGQEQYF; cdr3_nt: TGTGCCAGCACCGGGACAGGGCAGGAGCAGTACTTC
clone_size: NA; j_call: TRBJ2-1; v_call: TRBV5-1; d_call: TRBD2; cdr3_aa: CASSWTSGINEQFF; cdr3_nt: TGCGCCAGCAGCTGGACTAGCGGGATCAATGAGCAGTTCTTC
clone_size: once; j_call: TRBJ2-7; v_call: TRBV27; d_call: NA; cdr3_aa: CASSLYRVLDEQYF; cdr3_nt: TGTGCCAGCAGTTTATACAGGGTCCTGGACGAGCAGTACTTC
clone_size: NA; j_call: TRBJ2-1; v_call: TRBV19; d_call: TRBD2; cdr3_aa: CASSDLAGAGNEQFF; cdr3_nt: TGTGCCAGTAGTGACCTAGCGGGAGCGGGCAATGAGCAGTTCTTC
clone_size: NA; j_call: TRBJ2-7; v_call: TRBV6-5; d_call: NA; cdr3_aa: CASSSSDSYEQYF; cdr3_nt: TGTGCCAGCAGTTCTTCAGATTCCTACGAGCAGTACTTC
clone_size: NA; j_call: TRBJ2-2; v_call: TRBV6-5; d_call: NA; cdr3_aa: CASSRDRYTGELFF; cdr3_nt: TGTGCCAGCAGTCGGGACCGATACACCGGGGAGCTGTTTTTT
clone_size: NA; j_call: TRBJ2-2; v_call: TRBV11-2; d_call: NA; cdr3_aa: CASSYTGTGELFF; cdr3_nt: TGTGCCAGCAGTTACACAGGGACCGGGGAGCTGTTTTTT
clone_size: NA; j_call: TRBJ2-1; v_call: TRBV9; d_call: TRBD2; cdr3_aa: CASSVGGLAGGEQFF; cdr3_nt: TGTGCCAGCAGCGTAGGGGGACTAGCGGGAGGTGAGCAGTTCTTC
clone_size: NA; j_call: TRBJ2-3; v_call: TRBV4-3; d_call: TRBD2; cdr3_aa: CASSPGTSGPTDTQYF; cdr3_nt: TGCGCCAGCAGCCCAGGGACTAGCGGCCCCACAGATACGCAGTATTTT
clone_size: NA; j_call: TRBJ2-1; v_call: TRBV5-1; d_call: TRBD2; cdr3_aa: CASSFLAGYNEQFF; cdr3_nt: TGCGCCAGCAGCTTCCTAGCGGGATACAATGAGCAGTTCTTC
clone_size: NA; j_call: TRBJ2-7; v_call: TRBV18; d_call: NA; cdr3_aa: CASSPGDSSSYEQYF; cdr3_nt: TGTGCCAGCTCACCAGGCGACAGCAGCTCCTACGAGCAGTACTTC
clone_size: NA; j_call: TRBJ1-5; v_call: TRBV27; d_call: NA; cdr3_aa: CASSLERNQPQHF; cdr3_nt: TGTGCCAGCAGTTTAGAGAGAAATCAGCCCCAGCATTTT
clone_size: once; j_call: TRBJ2-1; v_call: TRBV29-1; d_call: NA; cdr3_aa: CSGIGGSSYNEQFF; cdr3_nt: TGCAGCGGGATCGGGGGAAGCTCCTACAATGAGCAGTTCTTC
clone_size: NA; j_call: TRBJ2-2; v_call: TRBV5-4; d_call: TRBD2; cdr3_aa: CASSSSSGRPGELFF; cdr3_nt: TGTGCCAGCAGCTCGTCCAGCGGGAGGCCCGGGGAGCTGTTTTTT
clone_size: NA; j_call: TRBJ2-7; v_call: TRBV7-9; d_call: NA; cdr3_aa: CASSLGPPYEQYF; cdr3_nt: TGTGCCAGCAGCCTCGGGCCTCCCTACGAGCAGTACTTC
clone_size: NA; j_call: TRBJ2-4; v_call: TRBV19; d_call: TRBD2; cdr3_aa: CASTISGGRGAKNIQYF; cdr3_nt: TGTGCCAGTACTATATCCGGCGGGAGAGGGGCCAAAAACATTCAGTACTTC
clone_size: few; j_call: TRBJ2-5; v_call: TRBV4-1; d_call: NA; cdr3_aa: CASRNRGIQETQYF; cdr3_nt: TGCGCCAGCAGAAACCGGGGGATTCAAGAGACCCAGTACTTC
clone_size: NA; j_call: TRBJ2-7; v_call: TRBV5-1; d_call: TRBD1; cdr3_aa: CASRDSYYEQYF; cdr3_nt: TGCGCCAGCCGGGACAGCTACTACGAGCAGTACTTC
clone_size: NA; j_call: TRBJ2-2; v_call: TRBV19; d_call: NA; cdr3_aa: CASSILGGNTGELFF; cdr3_nt: TGTGCCAGTAGTATATTGGGGGGGAACACCGGGGAGCTGTTTTTT
clone_size: NA; j_call: TRBJ2-7; v_call: TRBV2; d_call: TRBD1; cdr3_aa: CASSEGGTGIYEQYF; cdr3_nt: TGTGCCAGCAGTGAAGGGGGGACAGGGATCTACGAGCAGTACTTC
clone_size: NA; j_call: TRBJ1-5; v_call: TRBV12-5; d_call: NA; cdr3_aa: CASLGDGNQPQHF; cdr3_nt: TGTGCTAGCCTAGGGGACGGCAATCAGCCCCAGCATTTT
clone_size: NA; j_call: TRBJ2-7; v_call: TRBV28; d_call: NA; cdr3_aa: CASSQGNSYEQYF; cdr3_nt: TGTGCCAGCAGTCAGGGCAACTCCTACGAGCAGTACTTC
clone_size: once; j_call: TRBJ2-7; v_call: TRBV29-1; d_call: NA; cdr3_aa: CSASGQNYEQYF; cdr3_nt: TGCAGCGCCTCAGGACAAAACTACGAGCAGTACTTC
clone_size: NA; j_call: TRBJ2-7; v_call: TRBV28; d_call: TRBD1; cdr3_aa: CASSFRGQAYEQYF; cdr3_nt: TGTGCCAGCAGTTTCCGTGGACAGGCCTACGAGCAGTACTTC
clone_size: NA; j_call: TRBJ2-7; v_call: TRBV27; d_call: TRBD2; cdr3_aa: CASSLVLAGGPGEQYF; cdr3_nt: TGTGCCAGCAGTTTAGTCCTAGCGGGAGGGCCTGGCGAGCAGTACTTC
clone_size: once; j_call: TRBJ2-1; v_call: TRBV2; d_call: NA; cdr3_aa: CASSEEQENEQFF; cdr3_nt: TGTGCCAGCAGTGAAGAGCAGGAGAATGAGCAGTTCTTC
clone_size: NA; j_call: TRBJ2-7; v_call: TRBV6-5; d_call: NA; cdr3_aa: CASSPGTPEQYF; cdr3_nt: TGTGCCAGCAGCCCCGGGACACCCGAGCAGTACTTC
clone_size: NA; j_call: TRBJ1-1; v_call: TRBV6-5; d_call: NA; cdr3_aa: CASSADRGTEAFF; cdr3_nt: TGTGCCAGCAGTGCCGACAGAGGCACTGAAGCTTTCTTT
clone_size: NA; j_call: TRBJ1-5; v_call: TRBV6-5; d_call: NA; cdr3_aa: CASSYRGGPQHF; cdr3_nt: TGTGCCAGCAGTTACCGGGGAGGGCCCCAGCATTTT
clone_size: NA; j_call: TRBJ2-1; v_call: TRBV12-2; d_call: NA; cdr3_aa: CASSGASERDEQFF; cdr3_nt: TGTGCAAGTTCGGGGGCTAGCGAACGGGATGAGCAGTTCTTC
clone_size: NA; j_call: TRBJ2-7; v_call: TRBV6-6; d_call: TRBD1; cdr3_aa: CASSASVTGAYEQYF; cdr3_nt: TGTGCCAGCAGTGCCTCTGTGACAGGGGCCTACGAGCAGTACTTC
clone_size: NA; j_call: TRBJ2-5; v_call: TRBV5-4; d_call: TRBD2; cdr3_aa: CASSLGSGRREETQYF; cdr3_nt: TGTGCCAGCAGCTTGGGTAGCGGGAGACGGGAAGAGACCCAGTACTTC
clone_size: NA; j_call: TRBJ2-3; v_call: TRBV27; d_call: TRBD1; cdr3_aa: CASNTPDRDILVGPGGTDTQYF; cdr3_nt: TGTGCCAGCAATACTCCCGACAGGGACATTTTGGTCGGGCCTGGAGGCACAGATACGCAGTATTTT
clone_size: NA; j_call: TRBJ2-7; v_call: TRBV27; d_call: NA; cdr3_aa: CASSLTGPYEQYF; cdr3_nt: TGTGCCAGCAGTTTGACGGGGCCCTACGAGCAGTACTTC
clone_size: NA; j_call: TRBJ1-1; v_call: TRBV7-2; d_call: NA; cdr3_aa: CASSLVAVTNTEAFF; cdr3_nt: TGTGCCAGCAGCTTAGTGGCAGTTACGAACACTGAAGCTTTCTTT
clone_size: once; j_call: TRBJ1-2; v_call: TRBV30; d_call: NA; cdr3_aa: CAWSGAAGGYTF; cdr3_nt: TGTGCCTGGAGCGGGGCAGCGGGGGGCTACACCTTC
clone_size: once; j_call: TRBJ1-2; v_call: TRBV5-6; d_call: NA; cdr3_aa: CASSSGGLYGYTF; cdr3_nt: TGTGCCAGCAGCTCTGGGGGGCTCTATGGCTACACCTTC